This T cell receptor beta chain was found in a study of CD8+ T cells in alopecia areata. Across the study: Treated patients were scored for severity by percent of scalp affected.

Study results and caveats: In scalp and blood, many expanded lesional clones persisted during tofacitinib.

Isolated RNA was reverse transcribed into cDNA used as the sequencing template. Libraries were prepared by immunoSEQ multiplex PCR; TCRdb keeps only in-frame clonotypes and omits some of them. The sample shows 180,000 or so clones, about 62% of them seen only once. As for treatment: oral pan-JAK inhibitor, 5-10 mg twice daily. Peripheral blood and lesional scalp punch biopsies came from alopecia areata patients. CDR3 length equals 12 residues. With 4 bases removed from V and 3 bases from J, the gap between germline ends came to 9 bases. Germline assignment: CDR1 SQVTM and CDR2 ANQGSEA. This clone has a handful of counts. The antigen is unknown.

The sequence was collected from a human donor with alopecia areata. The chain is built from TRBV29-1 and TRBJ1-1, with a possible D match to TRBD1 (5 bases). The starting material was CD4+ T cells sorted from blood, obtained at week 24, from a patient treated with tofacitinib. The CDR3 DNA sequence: TGCAGCGTTGTGGTGGGGGACACTGAAGCTTTCTTT. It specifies CSVVVGDTEAFF. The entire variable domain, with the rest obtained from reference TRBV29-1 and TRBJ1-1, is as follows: SAVISQKPSRDICQRGTSLTIQCQVDSQVTMMFWYRQQPGQSLTLIATANQGSEATYESGFVIDKFPISRPNLTFSTLTVSNMSPEDSSIYLCSVVVGDTEAFFGQGTRLTVV.